This T cell receptor (beta chain) was obtained from a study of T cells expressing NK-cell markers. The overall study: Beta-chain profiling covered CD3+CD56+NKG2C+, CD3+CD56+NKG2C- and CD3+CD56-NKG2C+ sorted subsets.

Points on this clonotype: What it recognizes is unknown.

The CDR3 has 14 amino acids. Study conclusions and caveats: HCMV specificity of expanded NKG2C+ T cell clones remained unclear. The study found these clonotypes also leading the CD3+CD56-NKG2C+ fraction in a few donors.

UMI-tagged 5'RACE template switching yielded the TCR beta cDNA. TCRdb re-called the 5' RACE reads; one entry per CDR3 protein, DNA not given. In all, the sample yields about 460,000 distinct CDR3 sequences. This sequence originates from a woman in her fifties or sixties in good health. Sequencing was done on a sample of blood T cells: a sorted CD56 or NKG2C T cell subset, CD4+ or CD8+ T cells, or bulk PBMC T cells (not recorded which). The V gene is TRBV12-3 or TRBV12-4, the J gene TRBJ1-6; there is no DNA to check the TCRdb D call of TRBD1. The CDR3 spells CASTRQGGNSPLHF.